This T cell receptor beta chain was identified during a study of neoadjuvant anti-PD-1 for oral cavity cancer. At the level of the study: Patients mostly received three to four biweekly nivolumab doses at 3 mg/kg before surgery. Non-progressing patients received a fourth nivolumab dose near day 43, then surgery on days 50-56.

Method: immunoSEQ multiplex PCR; TCRdb's copy keeps in-frame clones and lacks some. The sample carries around 16,000 clones, 55% to 70% recorded once. This CDR3 is 16 amino acids long. The V and J ends lost 5 bases and 4 bases, in that order; junction bases with no gene match: 10. Per germline, CDR1 SNHLY and CDR2 FYNNEI. The rearrangement joins TRBV2 to TRBJ2-3, with 9 bases aligning to TRBD2. This sample comprised PBMCs, obtained before nivolumab (anti-PD-1) treatment. The TCR sequence derives from a person between 40 and 80 years old with oral cavity squamous cell carcinoma. CDR3 bases: TGTGCCAGCAGTCCCCTAGCGGGAAGATATTCAGATACGCAGTATTTT. This gives the protein CASSPLAGRYSDTQYF. Using reference TRBV2 and TRBJ2-3 for the parts outside the CDR3, the full variable domain is EPEVTQTPSHQVTQMGQEVILRCVPISNHLYFYWYRQILGQKVEFLVSFYNNEISEKSEIFDDQFSVERPDGSNFTLKIRSTKLEDSAMYFCASSPLAGRYSDTQYFGPGTRLTVL.